This TCR beta chain was identified during a study of brain T cells in children with intractable seizures. The table came from immunoSEQ multiplex PCR; TCRdb's copy has only in-frame clones and leaves some out. The sample records about 80,000 clones, more than 75% being singletons. The V gene end was trimmed by 5 bases and the J gene end by 9 bases; junction bases not matched to a gene: 9. This CDR3 comprises 14 residues. Germline CDR1 MNHEY, CDR2 SVGAGI. Surgery cases with the highest brain T cell transcript signatures were chosen for sequencing. Source: peripheral blood, taken at surgery. This clonotype was obtained from a girl aged 2-10 years with Rasmussen encephalitis and intractable seizures. The J gene is TRBJ2-4, the V gene TRBV6-5; 8 bases map to TRBD1. DNA of the CDR3: TGTGCCAGCAGTCCCGACAGGGGAGGAGTCATTCAGTACTTC. It translates to CASSPDRGGVIQYF.